This is a list of T cell receptor beta chains from one sample in a study of blood T cell repertoires in COVID-19. The method was immunoSEQ multiplex PCR; TCRdb's version includes in-frame clones alone and lacks a portion of them. The repertoire includes roughly 90,000 clones, over 75% of them detected once, and 2.5% to 3.5% sits in the top ten. Sequencing input: peripheral blood. The receptors shown here come from an elderly woman with COVID-19, enrolled during active disease. The CDR3 runs from the conserved cysteine through the conserved F or W. Fields, in order: J gene, D gene, clone size, V gene, CDR3 DNA, CDR3 protein. The D gene is left open where the match is weak. Only part of the rows carry a size: once, few, many, or a class if the clone is expanded.

TRBJ1-4 - - TRBV11-1 TGTGCCAGCAGCATCCTACAGGGCTCTAATGAAAAACTGTTTTTT CASSILQGSNEKLFF
TRBJ2-1 TRBD2 - TRBV3-1/TRBV3-2 TGTGCCAGCAGTGGGAGGGGCATCAATGAGCAGTTCTTC CASSGRGINEQFF
TRBJ2-1 TRBD2 - TRBV19 TGTGCCAGTAGAGATAGCGGGAGGGCCCCTGAGCAGTTCTTC CASRDSGRAPEQFF
TRBJ2-2 - - TRBV10-3 TGTGCCACTCACGACGCCCGTCGGGGAGTCGGGGAGCTGTTTTTT CATHDARRGVGELFF
TRBJ2-7 TRBD1 - TRBV18 TGTGCCAGCTCAGGCCAGGGGGCCTACGAGCAGTACTTC CASSGQGAYEQYF
TRBJ1-2 - - TRBV9 TGTGCCAGCAGCCGGACAGATACCCGCCAGTATGGCTACACCTTC CASSRTDTRQYGYTF
TRBJ2-7 - few TRBV9 TGTGCCAGCAGCCCCCATCGGTGGGGCGAATTCTCCGAGCAGTACTTC CASSPHRWGEFSEQYF
TRBJ2-2 - - TRBV5-4 TGTGCCAGCAGCTTTCCCGATGGACAGAGTCTCACCGGGGAGCTGTTTTTT CASSFPDGQSLTGELFF
TRBJ1-6 TRBD1 - TRBV27 TGTGCCAGCAGCCGGGACAGGATAGATAATTCACCCCTCCACTTT CASSRDRIDNSPLHF
TRBJ2-5 TRBD2 - TRBV7-3 TGTGCCAGCAGCTTCCTCGGGAGGGAAGGAACCCAGTACTTC CASSFLGREGTQYF
TRBJ2-7 - - TRBV28 TGTGCCAGCAGTTCGTCTGGCACCGGTACTATCTACGAGCAGTACTTC CASSSSGTGTIYEQYF
TRBJ2-1 - - TRBV10-1 TGCGCCAGGAAGACAGCTACCCCTAACAATGAGCAGTTCTTC CARKTATPNNEQFF